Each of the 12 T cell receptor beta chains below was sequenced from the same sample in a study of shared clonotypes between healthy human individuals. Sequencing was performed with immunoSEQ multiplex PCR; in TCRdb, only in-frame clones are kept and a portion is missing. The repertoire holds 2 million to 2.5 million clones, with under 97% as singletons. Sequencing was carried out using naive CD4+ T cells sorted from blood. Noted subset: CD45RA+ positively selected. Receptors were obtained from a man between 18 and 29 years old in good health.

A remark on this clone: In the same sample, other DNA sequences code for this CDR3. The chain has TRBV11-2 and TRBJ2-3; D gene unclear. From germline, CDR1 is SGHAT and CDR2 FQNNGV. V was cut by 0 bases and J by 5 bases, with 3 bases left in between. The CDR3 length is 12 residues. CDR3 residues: CASSLDRDTQYF. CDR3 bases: TGTGCCAGCAGCTTAGATCGAGATACGCAGTATTTT.

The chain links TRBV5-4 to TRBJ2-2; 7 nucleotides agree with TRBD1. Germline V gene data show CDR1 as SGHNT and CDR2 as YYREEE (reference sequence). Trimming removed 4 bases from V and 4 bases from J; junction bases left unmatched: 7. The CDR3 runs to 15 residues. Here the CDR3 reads CASSLPGQTTGELFF. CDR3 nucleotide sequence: TGTGCCAGCAGCCTGCCGGGACAGACCACCGGGGAGCTGTTTTTT.

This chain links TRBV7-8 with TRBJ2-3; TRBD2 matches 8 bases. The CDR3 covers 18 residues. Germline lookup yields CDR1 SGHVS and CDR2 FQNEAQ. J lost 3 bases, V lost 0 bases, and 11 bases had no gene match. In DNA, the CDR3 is TGTGCCAGCAGCTTAGCGTCGATAGGACTAGCTCTAACAGATACGCAGTATTTT. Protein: CASSLASIGLALTDTQYF.

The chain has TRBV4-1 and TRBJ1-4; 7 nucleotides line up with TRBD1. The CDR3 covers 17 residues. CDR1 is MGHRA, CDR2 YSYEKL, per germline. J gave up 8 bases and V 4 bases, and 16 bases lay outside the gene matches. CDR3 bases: TGCGCCAGCAGCCGAGATGGGGGAGGGGGCTCTGGGGAAAAACTGTTTTTT. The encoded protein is CASSRDGGGGSGEKLFF.

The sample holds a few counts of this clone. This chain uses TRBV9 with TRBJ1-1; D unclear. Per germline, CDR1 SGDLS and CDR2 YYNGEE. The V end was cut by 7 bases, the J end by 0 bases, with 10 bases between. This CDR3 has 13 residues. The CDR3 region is CASGLDLNTEAFF. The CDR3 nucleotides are TGTGCCAGCGGGTTAGACCTGAACACTGAAGCTTTCTTT.

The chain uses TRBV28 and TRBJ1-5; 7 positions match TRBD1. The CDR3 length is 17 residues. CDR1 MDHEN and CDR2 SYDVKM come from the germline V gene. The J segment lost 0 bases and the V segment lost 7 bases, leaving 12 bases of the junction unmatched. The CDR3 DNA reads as TGTGCCAGCACCCTGACAAAGACAGGGTTTAGCAATCAGCCCCAGCATTTT. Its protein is CASTLTKTGFSNQPQHF. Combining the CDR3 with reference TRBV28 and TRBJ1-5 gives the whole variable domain DVKVTQSSRYLVKRTGEKVFLECVQDMDHENMFWYRQDPGLGLRLIYFSYDVKMKEKGDIPEGYSVSREKKERFSLILESASTNQTSMYLCASTLTKTGFSNQPQHFGDGTRLSIL.

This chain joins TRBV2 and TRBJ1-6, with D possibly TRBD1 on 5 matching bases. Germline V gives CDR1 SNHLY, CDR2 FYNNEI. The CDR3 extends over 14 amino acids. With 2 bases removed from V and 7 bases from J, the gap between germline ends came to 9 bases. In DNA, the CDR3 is TGTGCCAGCAGTGAACTCAGGGCAAATTCACCCCTCCACTTT. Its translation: CASSELRANSPLHF. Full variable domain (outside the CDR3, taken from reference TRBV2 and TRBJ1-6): EPEVTQTPSHQVTQMGQEVILRCVPISNHLYFYWYRQILGQKVEFLVSFYNNEISEKSEIFDDQFSVERPDGSNFTLKIRSTKLEDSAMYFCASSELRANSPLHFGNGTRLTVT.

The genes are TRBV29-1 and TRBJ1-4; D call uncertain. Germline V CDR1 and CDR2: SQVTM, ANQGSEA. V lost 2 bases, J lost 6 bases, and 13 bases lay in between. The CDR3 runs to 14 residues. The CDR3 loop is CSVESGKGDEKLFF. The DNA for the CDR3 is TGCAGCGTTGAAAGCGGGAAAGGTGATGAAAAACTGTTTTTT.

CDR3 sequence (DNA): TGTGCCAGCACTCACGGGCGGGAAATTCAGCCCCAGCATTTT. Amino acid sequence: CASTHGREIQPQHF. The chain is built from TRBV6-1 and TRBJ1-5; D unclear. This CDR3 comprises 14 residues. Trimming shortened V by 7 bases and J by 6 bases, and 16 bases separated the two germline ends. Germline lookup yields CDR1 MNHNS and CDR2 SASEGT.

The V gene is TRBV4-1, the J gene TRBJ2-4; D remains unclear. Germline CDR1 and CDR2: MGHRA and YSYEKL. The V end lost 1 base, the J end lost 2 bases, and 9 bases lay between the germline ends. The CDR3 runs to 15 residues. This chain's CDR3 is CASSQVGNSKNIQYF. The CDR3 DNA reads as TGCGCCAGCAGCCAAGTGGGGAATTCCAAAAACATTCAGTACTTC.

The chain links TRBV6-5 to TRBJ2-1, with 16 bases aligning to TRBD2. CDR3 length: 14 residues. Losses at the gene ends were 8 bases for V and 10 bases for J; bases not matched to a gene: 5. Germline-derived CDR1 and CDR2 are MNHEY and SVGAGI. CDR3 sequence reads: CASLPGLAGGEQFF. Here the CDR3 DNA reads TGTGCCAGCCTCCCGGGACTAGCGGGAGGGGAGCAGTTCTTC.

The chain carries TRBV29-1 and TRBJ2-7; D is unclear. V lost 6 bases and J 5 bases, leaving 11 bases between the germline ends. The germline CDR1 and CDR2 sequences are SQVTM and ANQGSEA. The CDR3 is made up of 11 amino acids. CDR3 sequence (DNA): TGCAGCGTCGCCCTCGTGGACGAGCAGTACTTC. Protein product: CSVALVDEQYF.